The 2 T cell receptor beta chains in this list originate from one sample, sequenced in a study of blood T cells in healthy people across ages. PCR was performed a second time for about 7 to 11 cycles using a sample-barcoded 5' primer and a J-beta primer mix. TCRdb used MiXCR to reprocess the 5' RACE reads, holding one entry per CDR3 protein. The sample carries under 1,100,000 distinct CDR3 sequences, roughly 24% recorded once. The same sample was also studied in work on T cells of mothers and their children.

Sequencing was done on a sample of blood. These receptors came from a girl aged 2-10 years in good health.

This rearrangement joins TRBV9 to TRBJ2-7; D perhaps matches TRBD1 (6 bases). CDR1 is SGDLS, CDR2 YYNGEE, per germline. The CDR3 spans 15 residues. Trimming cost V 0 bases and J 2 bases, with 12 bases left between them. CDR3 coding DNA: TGTGCCAGCAGCGTAGGGACAGCCTCTACCTACGAGCAGTACTTC. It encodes CASSVGTASTYEQYF.

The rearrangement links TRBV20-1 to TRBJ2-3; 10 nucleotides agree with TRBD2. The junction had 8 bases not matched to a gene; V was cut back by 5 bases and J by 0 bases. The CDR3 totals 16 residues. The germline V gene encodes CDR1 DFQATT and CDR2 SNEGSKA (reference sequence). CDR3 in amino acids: CSALSSGGTSTDTQYF. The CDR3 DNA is TGCAGTGCTCTTTCTAGCGGGGGCACTAGCACAGATACGCAGTATTTT.